This section outlines one T cell receptor (beta chain) sequence together with its context. Which antigen it targets is not known. The sample holds no much larger clone one base away, and base qualities are not on file. This entry is derived from a study of blood T cells in healthy people across ages (dated by TCRdb to between 2015 and 2017). Study-wide context: In model experiments, template switching captured about one uniquely barcoded TCR beta cDNA molecule for every two T cells. Using deep sequencing normalized with unique cDNA molecular identifiers, the study measured how TCR beta repertoire diversity changes with age. Four age groups were formed from the donors: young (average roughly 15 years), middle-aged (approximately 39), aged (about 62) and long-lived (around 80). To avoid experimental bias, donors of different ages were randomly spread across the sequencing lanes. For two donors (one aged 18 to 30 and one aged 80 or older), the study analyzed two additional independent replicas of 1 million unique cDNA reads from the same blood draw.

The protocol used for the library was 5' RACE. Instrument used: Illumina HiSeq 2500. A second PCR of roughly 7 to 12 cycles was performed with a sample-barcoded 5' primer and a J-beta primer mix. A unique molecular identifier was introduced onto each TCR beta cDNA molecule by a template-switch 5' adaptor carrying 12 random nucleotides. Each sample yielded at least 2.5 million CDR3-containing paired-end reads. First-strand cDNA synthesis was performed from all RNA using the Mint cDNA synthesis kit, with priming by a TRBC-specific oligonucleotide. All cDNA was treated with uracil-DNA glycosylase and then went through a first 18-cycle PCR with the universal primers M1SS and BC2_uni_R. The study's own analysis went as follows. Each sample was normalized by randomly selecting 1 million high-quality reads, each carrying a distinct molecular identifier. Instead of being binned into consensus sequences, reads that shared molecular identifiers were thrown out. MiTCR, with a Q25 quality threshold and the strictest error-elimination algorithm, was used for CDR3 identification, clonotype clustering and error correction. Lower-bound total TCR beta diversity was estimated with a nonparametric unseen species model using Euler transformation. Starting from the raw public reads, TCRdb applied fastp trimming at Q25, assembled clones with MiXCR and retained in-frame beta chains. Entries are consolidated by CDR3 protein sequence, retaining the most common genes and DNA. These V and J calls rely on TCRdb rather than the paper's analysis. This sample has 850,000 to 1,300,000 distinct CDR3 sequences in its table, and 45% of those were observed once. In total, the top ten clones hold 18% of the sample.

The germline V gene (reference sequence) supplies CDR1 LGHDT and CDR2 YNNKEL. The CDR3 runs 14 residues from the cysteine to the phenylalanine. Only CDR3 DNA is held: 42 bases, read in frame from base 1. The germline ends are 7 bases apart after V is trimmed by 0 bases and J by 2 bases. What the authors observed across the whole study: The percentage of naive T cells measured by flow cytometry correlated strongly with observed TCR beta diversity. Compared with the aged group, the long-lived group had more naive CD4+ T cells, fewer expanded clones and increased TCR diversity, suggesting age selection. Because donor CMV infection status was unknown, age-related changes in expanded clonotypes were potentially confounded. Observed TCR beta diversity per million T cells fell roughly linearly with age, and a significant reduction was already apparent by age around 40. Since profiling was done on bulk unsorted PBMCs, naive and antigen-experienced compartments could not be conclusively compared. Total diversity estimates from one million sequenced T cells were considered lower bounds and underestimates.

The 39 donors, aged about 6 to 95 years, were systemically healthy Caucasian individuals from Russia. Approximately 9.7 milliliters of peripheral blood were drawn from each donor into EDTA-treated Vacutainer tubes. Ficoll-Paque density-gradient centrifugation was used to isolate PBMCs, with at least 6.5 million obtained per sample. Total RNA was extracted from PBMCs with Trizol reagent, with at least 6 micrograms obtained per sample. The percentages of naive CD45RAhigh/CD27high T cells were determined by flow cytometry on a PBMC aliquot from every donor. Sequenced material: blood. The clonotype originates from a woman between 55 and 75 years old in good health. In this chain, TRBV3-1 is recombined with TRBJ1-2; the D gene cannot be resolved reliably. The CDR3 protein sequence reads: CASSQDGQNYGYTF. The DNA sequence follows: TGTGCCAGCAGCCAAGATGGTCAGAACTATGGCTACACCTTC.